This TCR beta chain came from a study of blood T cell repertoires in COVID-19. Looking at the study overall: Acute-phase and convalescent COVID-19 samples originated in the United States, Italy and Spain. Sample material is recorded as cDNA or gDNA derived from T cells, B-cell-depleted T cells, or PBMCs.

Germline V CDR1 and CDR2: LGHDT, YNNKEL (reference sequence). J was trimmed by 4 bases and V by 1 base; bases with no gene match: 5. The CDR3 is made up of 15 amino acids. Original analysis: Counts of nucleated cells, estimated from reference gene primer amplification, were obtained. Sequencing was performed with immunoSEQ multiplex PCR; in TCRdb, only in-frame clones are kept and a portion is missing. The V and J calls and clone size were taken over from that table, and D and trimming were inferred from the DNA. The sample lists about 250,000 clones, roughly nine tenths seen once, with 3% in the top ten.

Input material: peripheral blood. This TCR was sampled from a man younger than 35 with active or convalescent COVID-19. The rearrangement joins TRBV3-1 (or the pseudogene TRBV3-2) to TRBJ1-1; 8 bases match TRBD1. CDR3 amino acids: CASSQAPGGGTEAFF. In DNA form, the CDR3 reads TGTGCCAGCAGCCAAGCACCAGGGGGCGGCACTGAAGCTTTCTTT.